This T cell receptor (beta chain) was retrieved from a study of T cells in localized non-small cell lung cancer. Some clones are missing from TCRdb's copy, which holds only in-frame ones; the method was immunoSEQ multiplex PCR. The sample holds roughly 67,000 clones; around four fifths are singletons and the top ten take approximately 15%. To note about this clone: What it binds is unknown.

Study observations and caveats: Greater blood T cell density accompanied longer overall survival.

Per the germline V gene, CDR1 is SGHRS and CDR2 is YFSETQ. The ends were cut back, 0 bases at V and 0 bases at J, with 10 bases in the middle. This CDR3 comprises 16 residues. Source: peripheral blood, taken before any cancer treatment. The rearrangement joins TRBV5-1 to TRBJ1-3; TRBD1 might be the D (5 bases). This receptor was taken from an older female donor with stage I lung adenocarcinoma. CDR3 loop: CASSLGQKLSGNTIYF. In DNA, the CDR3 is TGCGCCAGCAGCTTGGGACAGAAGCTCTCTGGAAACACCATATATTTT.